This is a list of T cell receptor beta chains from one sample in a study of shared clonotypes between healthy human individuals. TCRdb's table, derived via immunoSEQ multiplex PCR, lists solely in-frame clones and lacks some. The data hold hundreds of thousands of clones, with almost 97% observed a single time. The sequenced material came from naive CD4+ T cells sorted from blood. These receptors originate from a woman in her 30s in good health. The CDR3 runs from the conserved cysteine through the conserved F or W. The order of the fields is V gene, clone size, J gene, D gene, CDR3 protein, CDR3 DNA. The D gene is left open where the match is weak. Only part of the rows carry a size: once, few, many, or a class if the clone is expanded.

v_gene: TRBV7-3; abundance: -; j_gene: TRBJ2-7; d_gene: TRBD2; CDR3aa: CASSIGGQGGYEQYF; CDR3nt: TGTGCCAGCAGCATAGGAGGGCAGGGAGGGTACGAGCAGTACTTC
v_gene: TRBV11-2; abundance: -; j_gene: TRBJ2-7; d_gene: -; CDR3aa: CASSLDPREWVEQYF; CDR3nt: TGTGCCAGCAGCTTAGATCCCAGGGAATGGGTCGAGCAGTACTTC
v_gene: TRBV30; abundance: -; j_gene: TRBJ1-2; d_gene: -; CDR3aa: CAWRGGDGYTF; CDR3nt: TGTGCCTGGAGAGGTGGCGATGGCTACACCTTC
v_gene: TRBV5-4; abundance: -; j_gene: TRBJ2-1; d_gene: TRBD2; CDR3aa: CASRAGTSGNTYNEQFF; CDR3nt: TGTGCCAGCAGAGCCGGGACTAGCGGGAATACCTACAATGAGCAGTTCTTC
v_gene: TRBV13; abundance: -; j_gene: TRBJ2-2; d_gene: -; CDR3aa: CASSRAPGELFF; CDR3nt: TGTGCCAGCAGCCGGGCCCCCGGGGAGCTGTTTTTT
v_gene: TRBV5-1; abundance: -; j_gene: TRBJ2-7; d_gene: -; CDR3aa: CASSLAGDNPYEQYF; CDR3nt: TGCGCCAGCAGCTTGGCCGGGGACAACCCCTACGAGCAGTACTTC
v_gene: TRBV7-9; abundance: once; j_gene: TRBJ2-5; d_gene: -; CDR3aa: CASSNTGFRETQYF; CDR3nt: TGTGCCAGCAGCAATACAGGGTTCCGAGAGACCCAGTACTTC
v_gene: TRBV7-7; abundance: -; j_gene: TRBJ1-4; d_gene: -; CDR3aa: CASSPGFREKLFF; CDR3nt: TGTGCCAGCAGTCCAGGCTTTAGGGAAAAACTGTTTTTT
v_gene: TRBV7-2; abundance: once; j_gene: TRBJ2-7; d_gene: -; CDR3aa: CASSQGLTYEQYF; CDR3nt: TGTGCCAGCAGTCAAGGACTAACCTACGAGCAGTACTTC
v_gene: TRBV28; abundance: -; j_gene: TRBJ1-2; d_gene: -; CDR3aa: CASSLLEGMRGYTF; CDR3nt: TGTGCCAGCAGTTTGCTGGAGGGAATGCGTGGCTACACCTTC
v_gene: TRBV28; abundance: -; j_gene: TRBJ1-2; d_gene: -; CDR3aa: CASSFEGGLYGYTF; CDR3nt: TGTGCCAGCAGTTTTGAGGGGGGCCTCTATGGCTACACCTTC
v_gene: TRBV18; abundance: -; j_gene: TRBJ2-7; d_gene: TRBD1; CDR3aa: CASSPSGTGTEQYF; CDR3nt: TGTGCCAGCTCACCGTCCGGGACAGGGACCGAGCAGTACTTC
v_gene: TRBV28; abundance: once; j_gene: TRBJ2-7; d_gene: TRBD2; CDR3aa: CASSLEASGSHSYEQYF; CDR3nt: TGTGCCAGCAGTTTAGAGGCTAGCGGGAGCCATAGTTACGAGCAGTACTTC
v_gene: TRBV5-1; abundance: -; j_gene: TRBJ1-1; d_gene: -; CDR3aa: CASRWTDEHWGAFF; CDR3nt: TGCGCCAGCAGATGGACAGACGAACACTGGGGAGCTTTCTTT
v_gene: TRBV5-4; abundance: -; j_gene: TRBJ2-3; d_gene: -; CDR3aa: CASSQGGRATTDTQYF; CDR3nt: TGTGCCAGCAGCCAAGGGGGGCGGGCTACCACAGATACGCAGTATTTT
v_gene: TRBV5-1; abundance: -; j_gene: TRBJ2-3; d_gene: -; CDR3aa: CASSLRPGPSDTQYF; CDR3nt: TGCGCCAGCAGCTTACGCCCAGGCCCCTCAGATACGCAGTATTTT
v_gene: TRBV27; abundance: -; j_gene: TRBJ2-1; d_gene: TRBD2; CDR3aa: CASSKRTSGYYNEQFF; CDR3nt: TGTGCCAGCAGTAAAAGGACTAGCGGGTACTACAATGAGCAGTTCTTC
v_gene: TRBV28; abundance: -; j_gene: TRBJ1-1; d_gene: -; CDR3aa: CASSLYTEAFF; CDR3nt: TGTGCCAGCAGTTTATACACTGAAGCTTTCTTT
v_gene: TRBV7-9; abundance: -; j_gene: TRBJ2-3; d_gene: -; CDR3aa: CASSPQGTFLPTDTQYF; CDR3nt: TGTGCCAGCAGCCCTCAGGGGACCTTCCTACCCACAGATACGCAGTATTTT
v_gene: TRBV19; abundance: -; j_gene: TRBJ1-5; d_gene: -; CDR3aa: CASSRQVSNQPQHF; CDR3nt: TGTGCCAGTAGTCGACAGGTTAGCAATCAGCCCCAGCATTTT
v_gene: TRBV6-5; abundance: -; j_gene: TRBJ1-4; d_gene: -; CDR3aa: CASSYSSGDYEKLFF; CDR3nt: TGTGCCAGCAGTTACTCTTCGGGAGACTATGAAAAACTGTTTTTT
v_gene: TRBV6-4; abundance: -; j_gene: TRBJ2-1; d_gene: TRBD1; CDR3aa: CASSFGTGDNNEQFF; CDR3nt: TGTGCCAGCAGTTTCGGGACAGGGGACAACAATGAGCAGTTCTTC
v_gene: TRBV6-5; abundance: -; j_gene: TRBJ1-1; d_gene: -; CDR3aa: CASRTGDNTEAFF; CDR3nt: TGTGCCAGCAGAACGGGGGATAACACTGAAGCTTTCTTT
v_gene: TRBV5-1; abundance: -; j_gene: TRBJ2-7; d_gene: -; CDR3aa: CASSLRHPGTTGFDEQYF; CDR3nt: TGCGCCAGCAGCTTGAGACACCCCGGGACCACAGGGTTCGACGAGCAGTACTTC
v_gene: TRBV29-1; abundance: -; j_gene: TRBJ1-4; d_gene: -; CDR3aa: CSVGHGADTTNEKLFF; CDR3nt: TGCAGCGTTGGTCACGGCGCCGATACCACTAATGAAAAACTGTTTTTT
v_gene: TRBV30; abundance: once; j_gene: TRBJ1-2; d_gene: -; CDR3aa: CAWRKRGSDGYTF; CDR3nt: TGTGCCTGGAGGAAACGAGGCAGCGATGGCTACACCTTC
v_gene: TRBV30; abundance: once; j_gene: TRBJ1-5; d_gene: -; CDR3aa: CAWSVRREGFSRRNQPQHF; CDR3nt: TGTGCCTGGAGTGTACGGAGGGAGGGGTTCTCCAGGCGCAATCAGCCCCAGCATTTT
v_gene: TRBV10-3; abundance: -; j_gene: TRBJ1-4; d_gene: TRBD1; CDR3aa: CAISEGTVNEKLFF; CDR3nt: TGTGCCATCAGTGAGGGGACAGTTAATGAAAAACTGTTTTTT
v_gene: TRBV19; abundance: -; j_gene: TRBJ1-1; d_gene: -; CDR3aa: CASSIDRWVGGTEAFF; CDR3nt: TGTGCCAGTAGTATAGATCGATGGGTTGGGGGTACTGAAGCTTTCTTT